The clone carrying this T cell receptor (beta chain) has a handful of counts. This sample's TCRbeta library carried unique molecular identifier barcodes. From the PCR reads, TCRdb called clonotypes with MiXCR, one entry per CDR3 protein. This sample yields some 640,000 distinct CDR3 sequences, of which approximately 15% are seen a single time; around 0.96% belongs to the top ten. This entry comes from a study of T-cell reconstitution after alpha-beta-depleted transplantation in children. With 4 bases clipped from V and 1 base from J, the junction kept 9 bases outside the gene matches. Germline CDR1 SGHTA, CDR2 FQGTGA. This CDR3 has 18 residues.

The chain employs TRBV7-3 and TRBJ2-6; 8 nucleotides line up with TRBD1. The sequenced sample was PBMCs from the stem cell graft donor, obtained from the stem cell graft. This clonotype was sampled from a human donor who donated a stem cell graft to a child with acute myeloid leukemia. CDR3 bases: TGTGCCAGCAGCTCCGGACAGGGTTACGTTTCTGGGGCCAACGTCCTGACTTTC. Translation: CASSSGQGYVSGANVLTF.